These T cell receptor beta chains were read from a single sample in a study of blood T cells in healthy people across ages. TCRdb analysed the 5' RACE reads with MiXCR anew, one entry per CDR3 protein. The sample has about 1.8 million distinct CDR3 sequences; about 50% are singletons. Sequencing was done on a sample of blood. These receptors all stem from a woman aged 40 to 50 in good health. Both conserved end residues are part of each CDR3. Fields, in order: V gene, D gene, J gene, clone size, CDR3 protein, CDR3 DNA. The D gene is left open where the match is weak. Expanded clones get a size class; other rows say once, few or many, or leave the size out.

TRBV21-1	NA	TRBJ2-1	NA	CASSKVQDNEQFF	TGTGCCAGCAGCAAAGTACAGGACAATGAGCAGTTCTTC
TRBV27	NA	TRBJ1-2	NA	CASSLSHAAGANNYGYTF	TGTGCCAGCAGTTTATCCCATGCCGCAGGGGCGAATAACTATGGCTACACCTTC
TRBV28	NA	TRBJ2-7	few	CASTSWEAPGSEQYF	TGTGCCAGCACCTCCTGGGAGGCCCCAGGGTCCGAGCAGTACTTC
TRBV7-9	NA	TRBJ1-5	NA	CASSKPGAGQPQHF	TGTGCCAGCAGCAAACCGGGCGCGGGCCAGCCCCAGCATTTT
TRBV20-1	NA	TRBJ1-2	NA	CSAFEGGSGYTF	TGCAGTGCATTCGAAGGGGGTAGTGGCTACACCTTC
TRBV24-1	NA	TRBJ1-2	NA	CATSDDGSYGYTF	TGTGCCACCAGTGACGACGGATCATATGGCTACACCTTC
TRBV12-3/TRBV12-4	TRBD2	TRBJ2-5	NA	CASSFWASGTQETQYF	TGTGCCAGCAGTTTTTGGGCTAGCGGGACACAAGAGACCCAGTACTTC
TRBV6-2/TRBV6-3	TRBD1	TRBJ1-6	NA	CASSPMRTTGVHSPLHF	TGTGCCAGCAGTCCCATGAGAACAACAGGGGTGCATTCACCCCTCCACTTT
TRBV20-1	NA	TRBJ2-1	NA	CSASSLPGLTNEQFF	TGCAGTGCTTCCTCTTTACCGGGACTCACCAATGAGCAGTTCTTC
TRBV29-1	TRBD1	TRBJ1-2	few	CSVRTGILYGYTF	TGCAGCGTTCGGACAGGAATACTCTATGGCTACACCTTC
TRBV6-2/TRBV6-3	TRBD2	TRBJ2-3	NA	CASSSPYSGGTDTQYF	TGTGCCAGCAGTTCCCCTTATAGCGGGGGGACAGATACGCAGTATTTT
TRBV29-1	NA	TRBJ2-5	few	CSVERSVGDGTQYF	TGCAGCGTTGAACGATCGGTCGGGGACGGGACCCAGTACTTC
TRBV20-1	TRBD1	TRBJ1-5	NA	CSARDRGSQPQHF	TGCAGTGCTAGAGACAGGGGGAGTCAGCCCCAGCATTTT
TRBV7-2	TRBD1	TRBJ2-3	NA	CASSFRDSSTDTQYF	TGTGCCAGCAGTTTCCGGGACAGCAGCACAGATACGCAGTATTTT
TRBV24-1	NA	TRBJ2-5	few	CATSEAETQYF	TGTGCCACCAGTGAAGCAGAGACCCAGTACTTC
TRBV10-3	NA	TRBJ2-1	NA	CAISGAGTYNEQFF	TGTGCCATCAGTGGCGCAGGGACCTACAATGAGCAGTTCTTC
TRBV7-2	TRBD2	TRBJ2-1	NA	CASSLGGAGGAEQFF	TGTGCCAGCAGCTTAGGGGGAGCGGGGGGTGCTGAGCAGTTCTTC